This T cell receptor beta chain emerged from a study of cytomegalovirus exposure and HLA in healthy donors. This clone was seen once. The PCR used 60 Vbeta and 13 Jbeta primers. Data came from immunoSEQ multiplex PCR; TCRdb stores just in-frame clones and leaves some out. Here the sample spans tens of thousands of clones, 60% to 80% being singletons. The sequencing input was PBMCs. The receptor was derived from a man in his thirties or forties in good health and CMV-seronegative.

The DNA for the CDR3 is TGTGCCAGCAGCTTAGCTGATCATTTGACTAGGCCCTCCTACAATGAGCAGTTCTTC. It yields the protein CASSLADHLTRPSYNEQFF. This sequence joins TRBV11-3 and TRBJ2-1; D perhaps matches TRBD2 (6 bases). Germline V gene lookup returns CDR1 SGHNT and CDR2 YENEEA. Trimming left V 1 base short and J 0 bases short, with 19 bases between. The CDR3 runs 19 residues.